A single sample gave rise to the 27 T cell receptor beta chains below, sequenced in a study of blood T cell repertoires in COVID-19. Repertoires were generated with immunoSEQ multiplex PCR, while TCRdb's copy carries only in-frame clones and drops some. The repertoire holds roughly 110,000 clones, over 55% seen once, with roughly 0.9% in the top ten. Sequencing was carried out using peripheral blood. The receptors stem from a human donor with acute or convalescent COVID-19. The donor label of this sample is uncertain.

The chain uses TRBV5-1 and TRBJ2-7; 7 nucleotides line up with TRBD1. Trimming at V came to 3 bases and at J to 6 bases, leaving 18 bases not matched to a gene. The CDR3 has 17 amino acids. From germline, CDR1 is SGHRS and CDR2 YFSETQ. CDR3 loop: CASSSEGGGSGIGEQYF. CDR3 coding DNA: TGCGCCAGCAGCTCAGAAGGGGGCGGGTCAGGGATCGGCGAGCAGTACTTC.

The gene calls are TRBV30 and TRBJ1-5, with a weak D call TRBD1 (5 bases). This CDR3 comprises 15 residues. From germline, CDR1 is GTSNPN and CDR2 SVGIG (reference sequence). V lost 2 bases, J lost 2 bases, and 13 bases lay in between. CDR3 region: CAWSQGGRGNQPQHF. The CDR3 coding sequence is TGTGCCTGGAGTCAGGGTGGCAGGGGCAATCAGCCCCAGCATTTT.

The rearrangement uses TRBV19 and TRBJ1-4; 9 nucleotides line up with TRBD1. Unmatched junction bases numbered 3, after V lost 7 bases and J lost 6 bases. CDR1 is LNHDA and CDR2 is SQIVND in the germline V gene (reference sequence). This CDR3 region has 13 residues. The CDR3 region is CASIRQGDEKLFF. CDR3 sequence (DNA): TGTGCCAGTATTCGACAGGGGGATGAAAAACTGTTTTTT.

This clone has only a few counts. This chain joins TRBV10-1 and TRBJ2-3; weak D call: TRBD1 (6 bases). CDR1 is WNHNN, CDR2 SYGVQD, per germline (reference sequence). V lost 3 bases, J lost 2 bases, and 18 bases lay in between. This CDR3 has 17 residues. The CDR3 coding sequence is TGCGCCAGCAGTGACCCTCCTGGGGGCGAAACCACAGATACGCAGTATTTT. Its protein is CASSDPPGGETTDTQYF.

The chain joins TRBV5-6 to TRBJ1-1, with D unresolved. Per germline, CDR1 SGHDT and CDR2 YYEEEE. The CDR3 is 15 amino acids. V lost 0 bases and J 1 base, leaving 10 bases between the germline ends. As DNA, the CDR3 is TGTGCCAGCAGCTTGGACCCGACTCCGAACACTGAAGCTTTCTTT. Its protein is CASSLDPTPNTEAFF.

The gene calls are TRBV2 and TRBJ2-2, with D unresolved. The CDR3 is made up of 14 amino acids. V was trimmed by 4 bases and J by 1 base, leaving 7 bases between them. In germline, CDR1 is SNHLY, CDR2 FYNNEI. The CDR3 DNA sequence: TGTGCCAGCAGTGGGCGACAGAACACCGGGGAGCTGTTTTTT. Residues: CASSGRQNTGELFF.

V usage is TRBV11-2 and J usage is TRBJ1-3, with D possibly TRBD1 on 6 matching bases. Trimming stripped 4 bases from V and 0 bases from J, with 16 bases between. The CDR3 has 17 amino acids. Germline loops: CDR1 SGHAT, CDR2 FQNNGV. DNA of the CDR3: TGTGCCAGCAGCTCAAGGGACATCCGGAGCTCTGGAAACACCATATATTTT. Translation gives CASSSRDIRSSGNTIYF.

The gene calls are TRBV4-2 and TRBJ1-6; a possible D gene is TRBD1 (5 bases). With 1 base removed from V and 7 bases from J, the gap between germline ends came to 14 bases. The germline V gene encodes CDR1 LGHNA and CDR2 YNFKEQ. The CDR3 consists of 16 residues. The CDR3 loop reads CASSQVKGLGNSPLHF. In nucleotides, the CDR3 is TGTGCCAGCAGCCAAGTCAAGGGGTTGGGGAATTCACCCCTCCACTTT.

The rearrangement joins TRBV6-1 to TRBJ1-6, with D tentatively TRBD1 (5 bases). Trimming removed 2 bases at V and 1 base at J, with 9 bases between. Germline CDR1 is MNHNS and CDR2 is SASEGT. CDR3 length: 16 amino acids. The CDR3 bases are TGTGCCAGCAGTGAAAACCCAGGGTCCTATAATTCACCCCTCCACTTT. Amino acids: CASSENPGSYNSPLHF.

The CDR3 is CASSEVQDTYEQYF. For the CDR3, the DNA is TGTGCCAGCAGTGAAGTTCAGGATACCTACGAGCAGTACTTC. The chain uses TRBV6-1 and TRBJ2-7, with unresolved D. CDR3 length equals 14 residues. Trimming cost V 1 base and J 2 bases, with 9 bases left between them. Germline V lookup: CDR1 MNHNS, CDR2 SASEGT.

V usage is TRBV18 and J usage is TRBJ1-4; TRBD1 agrees at 8 bases. The V and J ends lost 5 bases and 8 bases, in that order; junction bases with no gene match: 4. The CDR3 is 13 residues long. Looked up from germline, CDR1 is KGHSH and CDR2 is LQKENI. The CDR3 coding sequence is TGTGCCAGCTCATTACGGGACAGGGAAAAACTGTTTTTT. Its protein is CASSLRDREKLFF.

This clone counts as medium-sized. The chain has TRBV12-3 or TRBV12-4 and TRBJ1-1; D remains ambiguous. Trimming took 7 bases from V and 2 from J, leaving 11 bases between them. This CDR3 has 13 amino acids. This CDR3 reads CASNRRRNTEAFF. DNA of the CDR3: TGTGCCAGCAACCGGAGGCGAAACACTGAAGCTTTCTTT.

The rearrangement links TRBV27 to TRBJ2-1; TRBD1 matches at 9 bases. The J segment lost 6 bases and the V segment lost 4 bases, leaving 13 bases of the junction unmatched. Germline V CDR1 and CDR2: MNHEY, SMNVEV (reference sequence). The CDR3 is made up of 17 amino acids. The CDR3 region is CASSSDRYRDRVNEQFF. The CDR3 DNA sequence: TGTGCCAGCAGTTCCGATCGTTACCGGGACAGGGTCAATGAGCAGTTCTTC.

This chain connects TRBV12-5 to TRBJ1-1; no clear D. Germline CDR1 reads LGHNT; CDR2 reads FRNRAP. Trimming left V 2 bases short and J 6 bases short, with 4 bases between. This CDR3 comprises 11 residues. This CDR3 reads CASGLLSEAFF. The CDR3 DNA reads TGTGCTAGTGGTTTGCTTTCTGAAGCTTTCTTT.

The chain links TRBV14 to TRBJ2-5, with unresolved D. The CDR3 consists of 14 residues. Per germline, CDR1 SGHDN and CDR2 FVKESK. Between the trimmed V and J ends, which lost 4 bases and 0 bases, there was a span of 9 bases. CDR3 protein: CASSPGRNQETQYF. CDR3 DNA: TGTGCCAGCAGCCCCGGTAGAAACCAAGAGACCCAGTACTTC.

This clone has only one observation. This may stem from a read error, because a much larger clone lies one nucleotide away. Other nucleotide sequences from this sample produce the same CDR3. The V gene is TRBV6-5, the J gene TRBJ1-1; a possible D gene is TRBD1 (5 bases). The V and J ends lost 10 bases and 2 bases respectively, with 8 bases between them. CDR3 size: 11 residues. CDR1 and CDR2 (germline): MNHEY, SVGAGI. In nucleotides, the CDR3 is TGTGCCACCCAGGGAAACACTGAAGCTTTCTTT. Encoded protein: CATQGNTEAFF.

The chain combines TRBV7-9 with TRBJ2-5; D not resolved. This CDR3 comprises 13 residues. Germline V gives CDR1 SEHNR, CDR2 FQNEAQ (reference sequence). Trimming cost V 5 bases and J 4 bases, with 11 bases left between them. The CDR3 bases are TGTGCCAGCAGCACGAGCGTTGGAGAGACCCAGTACTTC. It translates to CASSTSVGETQYF.

The V call is TRBV19, the J call TRBJ1-1; 9 nucleotides line up with TRBD1. The CDR3 length is 14 residues. CDR1 is LNHDA, CDR2 SQIVND, per germline (reference sequence). V was clipped by 7 bases and J by 1 base; unmatched bases: 4. CDR3 DNA: TGTGCCAGTAAGAGGGGACAGGGGAACACTGAAGCTTTCTTT. Translated: CASKRGQGNTEAFF. Full variable domain (outside the CDR3, taken from reference TRBV19 and TRBJ1-1): DGGITQSPKYLFRKEGQNVTLSCEQNLNHDAMYWYRQDPGQGLRLIYYSQIVNDFQKGDIAEGYSVSREKKESFPLTVTSAQKNPTAFYLCASKRGQGNTEAFFGQGTRLTVV.

The V and J genes are TRBV6-5 and TRBJ1-2; no clear D. Germline V gives CDR1 MNHEY, CDR2 SVGAGI. This CDR3 has 13 amino acids. Between the trimmed V and J ends, which lost 0 bases and 7 bases, there was a span of 9 bases. Here the CDR3 reads CASSYSWQAGYTF. The CDR3 coding sequence is TGTGCCAGCAGTTACTCTTGGCAGGCTGGCTACACCTTC.

The chain's CDR3 is CASSQGSSYEQYF. CDR3 nucleotide sequence: TGTGCCAGCAGTCAGGGCAGCTCCTACGAGCAGTACTTC. The genes are TRBV2 and TRBJ2-7, with D perhaps TRBD1 (5 bases). The CDR3 covers 13 residues. Germline CDR1 SNHLY, CDR2 FYNNEI. V was clipped by 5 bases and J by 0 bases, with 8 bases between them.

V is TRBV6-5 and J is TRBJ2-5, with 9 bases matching TRBD1. Trimming cost V 6 bases and J 6 bases; bases outside gene matches: 11. The CDR3 covers 15 residues. Germline CDR1 is MNHEY and CDR2 is SVGAGI. The CDR3, as DNA: TGTGCCAGCAGCAGAACAGGGGGCGCGAGGAAGACCCAGTACTTC. It encodes CASSRTGGARKTQYF.

The J gene is TRBJ2-7, the V gene TRBV7-2, with 7 bases identical to TRBD1. Per the germline V gene, CDR1 is SGHTA and CDR2 is FQGNSA. The CDR3 has 14 amino acids. Trimming removed 5 bases from V and 1 base from J; junction bases left unmatched: 5. In DNA form, the CDR3 reads TGTGCCAGCAGCCATGGGACAGCATCCTACGAGCAGTACTTC. Translated, it gives CASSHGTASYEQYF.

The CDR3 DNA is TGTGCCAGCAGTTCTCTTAGCGGGGGGAACTACAATGAGCAGTTCTTC. As protein: CASSSLSGGNYNEQFF. V usage is TRBV6-5 and J usage is TRBJ2-1; TRBD2 matches at 10 bases. CDR3 size: 16 residues. V lost 4 bases to trimming and J lost 3 bases; unmatched junction nucleotides: 6. From germline, CDR1 is MNHEY and CDR2 SVGAGI.

The chain uses TRBV2 and TRBJ2-5; a weak D match, TRBD1 (6 bases). The V and J ends lost 10 bases and 5 bases respectively, with 20 bases between them. The CDR3 length is 14 residues. The germline CDR1 and CDR2 sequences are SNHLY and FYNNEI. CDR3 nucleotide sequence: TGTGCCAACGAAGATGGACAGAGGCCGGAGACCCAGTACTTC. Translation: CANEDGQRPETQYF. The full variable domain, in which reference TRBV2 and TRBJ2-5 provide the parts outside the CDR3, is EPEVTQTPSHQVTQMGQEVILRCVPISNHLYFYWYRQILGQKVEFLVSFYNNEISEKSEIFDDQFSVERPDGSNFTLKIRSTKLEDSAMYFCANEDGQRPETQYFGPGTRLLVL.

This rearrangement joins TRBV30 to TRBJ1-6; D possibly corresponds to TRBD1 (5 bases). Germline assignment: CDR1 GTSNPN and CDR2 SVGIG (reference sequence). The CDR3 sequence is 17 residues long. Trimming shortened V by 0 bases and J by 3 bases, and 15 bases separated the two germline ends. The CDR3 is CAWSVGDPGDYNSPLHF. In nucleotides, the CDR3 is TGTGCCTGGAGTGTAGGGGATCCGGGAGACTATAATTCACCCCTCCACTTT.

The V and J genes are TRBV30 and TRBJ2-5; maybe TRBD2 (6 bases). The CDR3 is made up of 13 amino acids. The germline V gene has CDR1 GTSNPN and CDR2 SVGIG (reference sequence). V was cut by 4 bases and J by 5 bases, with 14 bases left in between. The CDR3 here is CAWTPGRTETQYF. The CDR3 nucleotides are TGTGCCTGGACCCCGGGGAGGACGGAGACCCAGTACTTC. Full variable domain (missing parts from reference TRBV30 and TRBJ2-5): SQTIHQWPATLVQPVGSPLSLECTVEGTSNPNLYWYRQAAGRGLQLLFYSVGIGQISSEVPQNLSASRPQDRQFILSSKKLLLSDSGFYLCAWTPGRTETQYFGPGTRLLVL.

DNA for the CDR3: TGTGCCACCAGTGACCCAACAGGGAGCTCCTACAATGAGCAGTTCTTC. Amino acid sequence: CATSDPTGSSYNEQFF. This chain links TRBV24-1 with TRBJ2-1, with a possible D match to TRBD1 (6 bases). Germline V gene lookup returns CDR1 KGHDR and CDR2 SFDVKD. V was cut by 4 bases and J by 0 bases, with 12 bases left in between. The CDR3 runs to 16 residues.